This TCR beta chain derives from a study of technical replicates of blood from several donors (dated by TCRdb to 2017 to 2019). As to this clone: Its binding antigen is unknown. Per-base qualities were not stored, and no clone one base away is much larger.

To prepare the library, the immunoSEQ multiplex PCR assay was applied. TCRdb holds this immuneACCESS table with in-frame rearrangements only. Some clones are missing; in checked studies, unresolved V genes explain under half, and the rest has no known cause. The sample table holds more than 11,000 clones, of which less than 90% were seen once. The top ten clones comprise roughly a tenth of the sample. The CDR3 spans 13 residues, from the cysteine through the phenylalanine. The entry retains the CDR3 DNA only, 39 bases that are in frame from base 1. Deletion took 0 bases off V and 12 bases off J, with a span of 12 bases between the germline ends. CDR1 and CDR2 (SGHAT, FQNNGV) derive from the germline V gene.

Sequenced sample: PBMCs. This receptor was identified in a human donor in good health. This chain joins TRBV11-2 to TRBJ2-1, with a tentative D gene TRBD2 over 5 matching bases. The bases read TGTGCCAGCAGCTTAGATCCTAGCCTCAGGCAGTTCTTC. Translated, this is CASSLDPSLRQFF.